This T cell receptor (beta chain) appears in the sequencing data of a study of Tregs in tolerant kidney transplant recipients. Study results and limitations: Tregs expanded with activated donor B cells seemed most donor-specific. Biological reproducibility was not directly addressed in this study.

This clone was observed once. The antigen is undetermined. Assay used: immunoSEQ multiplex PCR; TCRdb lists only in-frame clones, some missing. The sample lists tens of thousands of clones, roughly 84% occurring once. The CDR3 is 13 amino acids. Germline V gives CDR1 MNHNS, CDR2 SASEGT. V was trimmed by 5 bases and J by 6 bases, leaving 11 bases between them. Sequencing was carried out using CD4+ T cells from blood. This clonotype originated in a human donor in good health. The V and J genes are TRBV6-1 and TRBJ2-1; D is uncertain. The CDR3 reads CASSKTYSNEQFF. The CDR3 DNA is TGTGCCAGCAGTAAGACTTATTCCAATGAGCAGTTCTTC.